This T cell receptor (beta chain) was recovered during a study of metastatic and nonmetastatic thyroid tumors. In the study overall: The comparison covered peripheral blood and tumor or nodule tissue in malignant and benign thyroid patients.

A note on this clone: The antigen is undetermined.

There were no patients who had received any treatment before thyroid surgery. General study results and limits: Benign nodules were reported to have significantly lower TCR beta diversity than malignant thyroid tumors, in blood and tumor.

Original analysis: In papillary thyroid cancer, a distant-metastasis classifier was built using CDR3 differences across clinicopathological groups. TCRdb re-clonotyped the PCR reads through MiXCR. These V and J calls rely on TCRdb rather than the paper's analysis. This table has 46,000 or so clones, less than 20% appearing once. There are 15 residues in the CDR3. From germline, CDR1 is PRHDT and CDR2 FYEKMQ (reference sequence). J was trimmed by 7 bases and V by 2 bases; bases with no gene match: 3. The chain couples TRBV13 to TRBJ2-7; 15 positions agree with TRBD2. This sequence originates from a female donor with papillary thyroid cancer or a benign thyroid nodule (not recorded which). Some clones in this sample may be carry-over from other donors' samples. The sequenced sample consisted of blood. The DNA for the CDR3 is TGTGCCAGCAGCTTAACGGGACTAGCGGGAGGAGAGCAGTACTTC. Its translation is CASSLTGLAGGEQYF.